This TCR beta chain was profiled in a study of shared clonotypes between healthy human individuals. DNA at around 210 ng, roughly 27,000 T cell genomes, went into sorted-subset replicate PCRs. Assay used: immunoSEQ multiplex PCR; TCRdb lists only in-frame clones, some missing. The sample lists around 550,000 clones, 85% to 95% occurring once. V was shortened by 5 bases and J by 1 base, with 8 bases between the two germline ends. The CDR3 sequence is 13 residues long. CDR1 is SEHNR and CDR2 is FQNEAQ in the germline V gene (reference sequence). Regarding this clone: The target antigen is unknown.

Selected positively for CCR7 and CD45RO-negative, naive CD8 cells excluded terminally differentiated effector memory CD45RA+ cells. Findings and caveats of the study: The study sampled only blood, and tissue repertoires likely differ.

Sequenced sample: naive CD8+ T cells sorted from blood. V usage is TRBV7-9 and J usage is TRBJ1-1; D may be TRBD1 (5 bases). The receptor comes from a woman aged 25 to 39 in good health. The CDR3 nucleotides are TGTGCCAGCAGCGTAGGACAGAACACTGAAGCTTTCTTT. Residues: CASSVGQNTEAFF.